The 32 T cell receptor beta chains below come from one sample, sequenced in a study of metastatic and nonmetastatic thyroid tumors. TCRdb ran MiXCR on the PCR reads. Among 15,000 to 20,000 clones listed, less than 25% were seen once. No patient had received any treatment before thyroid surgery. The sequenced sample consisted of adjacent normal tissue. The receptors were sampled from a female donor with papillary thyroid cancer or a benign thyroid nodule (not recorded which). Some clones in this sample may be carry-over from other donors' samples.

In this sample, this clone turned up many times. As DNA, the CDR3 is TGTGCCAGCAGTTACCGAGGGGGCGTCGGTGAGCAGTTCTTC. It codes for CASSYRGGVGEQFF. The chain couples TRBV6-5 to TRBJ2-1, with 7 bases identical to TRBD1. After removal of 2 bases from V and 9 bases from J, the junction contained 7 bases not matched to a gene. The V gene's germline CDR1 is MNHEY and CDR2 SVGAGI. This CDR3 is 14 amino acids long.

The chain recombines TRBV10-2 with TRBJ2-1; 9 bases are shared with TRBD2. Per germline, CDR1 WSHSY and CDR2 SAAADI. This CDR3 comprises 14 residues. V trimming: 8 bases; J trimming: 4 bases; junction bases outside the gene matches: 6. DNA for the CDR3: TGCGCCAGCCGGGCGGGAGGGGGATACAATGAGCAGTTCTTC. This codes for CASRAGGGYNEQFF.

The V gene is TRBV30, the J gene TRBJ1-1; no clear D gene. Looked up from germline, CDR1 is GTSNPN and CDR2 is SVGIG (reference sequence). The CDR3 extends over 14 amino acids. Trimming left V 4 bases short and J 2 bases short, with 14 bases between. The CDR3 DNA sequence: TGTGCCTGGACCTCAACCCTTCCTAACACTGAAGCTTTCTTT. Protein: CAWTSTLPNTEAFF.

This clone was detected a few times. The V and J genes are TRBV27 and TRBJ1-5, with a weak D call TRBD1 (5 bases). The V gene's germline CDR1 is MNHEY and CDR2 SMNVEV (reference sequence). Trimming took 3 bases from V and 6 from J, leaving 12 bases between them. The CDR3 spans 14 residues. The CDR3 loop is CASSFGGGGQPQHF. In DNA, the CDR3 is TGTGCCAGCAGTTTTGGGGGAGGCGGTCAGCCCCAGCATTTT.

This clone was counted between two and nine times. The rearrangement uses TRBV11-1 and TRBJ2-3; 8 bases are a match to TRBD1. Trimming at V came to 1 base and at J to 1 base, leaving 4 bases not matched to a gene. CDR1 and CDR2 (germline): SGHAT, FQDESV (reference sequence). This CDR3 has 16 amino acids. CDR3 amino acids: CASSLGDRTGTDTQYF. CDR3 nucleotide sequence: TGTGCCAGCAGCTTAGGGGACAGGACAGGCACAGATACGCAGTATTTT.

The DNA of the CDR3 is TGTGCCAGCAGCCAAGCAGGCGGTCTCACAGATACGCAGTATTTT. Translated: CASSQAGGLTDTQYF. This chain joins TRBV3-1 and TRBJ2-3; no clear D gene. The CDR3 runs to 15 residues. The germline V gene has CDR1 LGHDT and CDR2 YNNKEL (reference sequence). Trimming cost V 1 base and J 2 bases, with 10 bases left between them.

The chain links TRBV11-3 to TRBJ2-5, with 9 nucleotides matching TRBD2. With 1 base clipped from V and 3 bases from J, the junction kept 0 bases outside the gene matches. This CDR3 has 14 amino acids. Germline V gene sequence: CDR1 SGHNT, CDR2 YENEEA. The CDR3 spells CASSLGGREETQYF. The CDR3 bases are TGTGCCAGCAGCTTAGGCGGGAGGGAAGAGACCCAGTACTTC.

J is TRBJ2-7 and V is TRBV14; D is possibly TRBD2 (5 bases). The V and J ends lost 0 bases and 0 bases respectively, with 6 bases between them. The CDR3 is 14 amino acids. CDR1 is SGHDN and CDR2 is FVKESK in the germline V gene. The CDR3 DNA reads as TGTGCCAGCAGCCAAGATGAGGGCTCCTACGAGCAGTACTTC. Translating it yields CASSQDEGSYEQYF.

This clone came up a few times. The chain is built from TRBV6-1 and TRBJ1-2, with D perhaps TRBD1 (6 bases). In germline, CDR1 is MNHNS, CDR2 SASEGT. The CDR3 spans 13 residues. The V end lost 1 base, the J end lost 4 bases, and 7 bases lay between the germline ends. In DNA form, the CDR3 reads TGTGCCAGCAGTGAAGTGGACAGCTATGGCTACACCTTC. Protein sequence: CASSEVDSYGYTF.

This clone was observed a few times. The V and J genes are TRBV6-1 and TRBJ2-7, with D possibly TRBD1 on 5 matching bases. The CDR3 is 12 amino acids. Trimming stripped 6 bases from V and 6 bases from J, with 12 bases between. The germline V gene encodes CDR1 MNHNS and CDR2 SASEGT. CDR3 DNA: TGTGCCAGCAGCCGCAAGGGGTTCGAGCAGTACTTC. This sequence encodes CASSRKGFEQYF.

CDR3 residues: CASSPYLSNEQFF. CDR3 in DNA: TGTGCCAGCAGTCCCTATCTCAGCAATGAGCAGTTCTTC. The V and J genes are TRBV7-3 and TRBJ2-1; D remains unclear. CDR3 length equals 13 residues. Germline CDR1 SGHTA, CDR2 FQGTGA. Trimming left V 6 bases short and J 6 bases short, with 12 bases between.

The chain joins TRBV20-1 to TRBJ2-2; the match to TRBD2 covers 14 bases. This CDR3 is 17 amino acids long. Germline V gene lookup returns CDR1 DFQATT and CDR2 SNEGSKA (reference sequence). The CDR3 protein is CSAAGLAGALNTGELFF. The CDR3 DNA sequence: TGCAGCGCTGCGGGACTAGCGGGGGCCCTGAACACCGGGGAGCTGTTTTTT.

This clone was seen only a few times. V and J are TRBV12-5 and TRBJ1-4; the D gene is possibly TRBD1 (5 bases). This CDR3 region has 17 residues. In germline, CDR1 is LGHNT, CDR2 FRNRAP. V was cut by 0 bases and J by 2 bases, with 13 bases left in between. As DNA, the CDR3 is TGTGCTAGTGGTTTGGTATCCCACCGACAGACTAATGAAAAACTGTTTTTT. Translated, it gives CASGLVSHRQTNEKLFF.

The sample holds many counts of this clone. The genes are TRBV2 and TRBJ2-7; D gene unclear. Germline V gene data show CDR1 as SNHLY and CDR2 as FYNNEI. The CDR3 sequence is 14 residues long. Trimming stripped 3 bases from V and 2 bases from J, with 11 bases between. The CDR3 sequence: CASSDSRLTYEQYF. The CDR3 nucleotides read TGTGCCAGCAGTGATTCCAGGCTAACCTACGAGCAGTACTTC.

The chain uses TRBV12-3 or TRBV12-4 and TRBJ1-1, with no clear D. The CDR3 runs 14 residues. V was shortened by 6 bases and J by 4 bases, with 15 bases between the two germline ends. DNA of the CDR3: TGTGCCAGCAGGCGGAGGGAGGACTCCACTGAAGCTTTCTTT. It specifies CASRRREDSTEAFF.

The chain recombines TRBV20-1 with TRBJ1-6; a weak D match, TRBD1 (5 bases). CDR1 and CDR2 (germline): DFQATT, SNEGSKA (reference sequence). V was shortened by 3 bases and J by 6 bases, with 15 bases between the two germline ends. This CDR3 has 15 residues. This CDR3 is CSARDIQDSNSPLHF. CDR3 in DNA: TGCAGTGCTAGGGACATACAGGATTCTAATTCACCCCTCCACTTT.

V gene TRBV11-1 combines with J gene TRBJ2-1, with 9 bases lining up with TRBD2. Looked up from germline, CDR1 is SGHAT and CDR2 is FQDESV (reference sequence). J was trimmed by 10 bases and V by 4 bases; bases with no gene match: 11. The CDR3 sequence is 15 residues long. The CDR3 here is CASSYLEREVVEQFF. Here the CDR3 DNA reads TGTGCCAGCAGCTACCTCGAGCGGGAGGTCGTCGAGCAGTTCTTC.

This rearrangement joins TRBV3-1 to TRBJ2-7; unclear D gene. CDR3 length equals 12 residues. Trimming took 4 bases from V and 5 from J, leaving 9 bases between them. The germline V gene encodes CDR1 LGHDT and CDR2 YNNKEL (reference sequence). CDR3 nucleotide sequence: TGTGCCAGCAGCCCCGCCCCCCACGAGCAGTACTTC. The encoded protein is CASSPAPHEQYF.

The chain links TRBV5-1 to TRBJ1-1; D is perhaps TRBD1 (5 bases). Germline loops: CDR1 SGHRS, CDR2 YFSETQ. V shed 3 bases and J shed 7 bases, with 13 bases lying between them. The CDR3 runs 13 residues. The CDR3 DNA follows: TGCGCCAGCAGCTGGCAGGGTAGCGGTGAAGCTTTCTTT. Residues: CASSWQGSGEAFF.

This clone was seen only a few times. The genes are TRBV2 and TRBJ1-2; 7 bases are a match to TRBD1. The CDR3 spans 14 residues. Germline V gene sequence: CDR1 SNHLY, CDR2 FYNNEI. J gave up 4 bases and V 4 bases, and 6 bases lay outside the gene matches. The DNA of the CDR3 is TGTGCCAGCAGTGCACAGGGGCCGACCTATGGCTACACCTTC. This sequence encodes CASSAQGPTYGYTF.

The chain has TRBV20-1 and TRBJ2-2; a weak D match, TRBD2 (7 bases). V shed 0 bases and J shed 0 bases, with 14 bases lying between them. Germline lookup yields CDR1 DFQATT and CDR2 SNEGSKA (reference sequence). This CDR3 contains 17 residues. CDR3 sequence reads: CSARDLMRGPNTGELFF. The CDR3 DNA sequence: TGCAGTGCTAGAGATTTGATGCGGGGGCCGAACACCGGGGAGCTGTTTTTT.

V gene TRBV5-1 combines with J gene TRBJ2-3, with TRBD2 matching over 14 bases. The germline gives CDR1 SGHRS, CDR2 YFSETQ. CDR3 size: 16 residues. V gave up 5 bases and J gave up 5 bases; unmatched junction bases: 7. This CDR3 is CASRRGLAGVGDTQYF. Written as DNA, the CDR3 is TGCGCCAGCAGAAGGGGACTAGCGGGAGTCGGAGATACGCAGTATTTT.

V usage is TRBV18 and J usage is TRBJ1-2, with 9 nucleotides matching TRBD1. The CDR3 is made up of 18 amino acids. Germline CDR1 reads KGHSH; CDR2 reads LQKENI. Trimming removed 2 bases from V and 8 bases from J; junction bases left unmatched: 18. CDR3 nucleotides: TGTGCCAGCTCACCAGACCCTTGGCCCCAGGACAGGGGAGGAGGCTACACCTTC. Its translation is CASSPDPWPQDRGGGYTF.

The gene calls are TRBV20-1 and TRBJ1-4; D is ambiguous. Germline V lookup: CDR1 DFQATT, CDR2 SNEGSKA (reference sequence). The CDR3 is made up of 13 amino acids. The V and J ends lost 6 bases and 0 bases respectively, with 8 bases between them. DNA of the CDR3: TGCAGTGCCTTACGGGCAACTAATGAAAAACTGTTTTTT. It is translated as CSALRATNEKLFF.

This clone was counted at least ten times. The V call is TRBV28, the J call TRBJ1-2; the D is unclear. V dropped 1 base and J dropped 7 bases, with 16 bases sitting between them. Germline CDR1 MDHEN, CDR2 SYDVKM. CDR3 length: 15 amino acids. The CDR3 coding sequence is TGTGCCAGCAGTTTATACAGCGCAGACCGGCGTGGCTACACCTTC. It specifies CASSLYSADRRGYTF.

The chain carries TRBV27 and TRBJ2-4; maybe TRBD1 (6 bases). The CDR3 covers 13 residues. The germline CDR1 and CDR2 sequences are MNHEY and SMNVEV (reference sequence). V gave up 9 bases and J gave up 10 bases, with 19 bases separating them. The CDR3 loop reads CASRGTTIGIQYF. The CDR3 bases are TGTGCCAGTAGGGGGACCACAATCGGGATTCAGTACTTC.

The chain couples TRBV11-2 to TRBJ2-2; the D is unclear. Trimming pared 4 bases from V and 3 bases from J, leaving 6 bases between. Germline V gene data show CDR1 as SGHAT and CDR2 as FQNNGV. CDR3 length: 13 residues. In DNA form, the CDR3 reads TGTGCCAGCAGCTCCCTCTACACCGGGGAGCTGTTTTTT. Translation: CASSSLYTGELFF.

The count of this clone is one. An end of the junction differs from the germline gene, which may be a read error. The chain has TRBV27 and TRBJ1-6, with 7 bases lining up with TRBD1. The CDR3 extends over 16 amino acids. Per the germline V gene, CDR1 is MNHEY and CDR2 is SMNVEV (reference sequence). The CDR3 DNA follows: TGTGCCAGGAGTATAAAGGGGGCGAAACATAAGTCACCCCTCCACTTT. The encoded protein is CARSIKGAKHKSPLHF.

The chain is built from TRBV12-3 or TRBV12-4 and TRBJ1-3; no clear D gene. Trimming stripped 0 bases from V and 0 bases from J, with 12 bases between. This CDR3 comprises 17 residues. CDR3 coding DNA: TGTGCCAGCAGTTTAGCGGTTGACGGTTTCTCTGGAAACACCATATATTTT. It is translated as CASSLAVDGFSGNTIYF.

This chain connects TRBV30 to TRBJ1-5; a possible D gene is TRBD1 (5 bases). This CDR3 region has 14 residues. V lost 1 base, J lost 3 bases, and 10 bases lay in between. CDR1 is GTSNPN and CDR2 is SVGIG in the germline V gene (reference sequence). The CDR3 coding sequence is TGTGCCTGGAGTGCGACAGATTTCAATCAGCCCCAGCATTTT. Translating it yields CAWSATDFNQPQHF.

The chain links TRBV28 to TRBJ1-2; D not certain. V gave up 5 bases and J gave up 1 base, with 5 bases separating them. CDR1 is MDHEN, CDR2 SYDVKM, per germline. The CDR3 spans 12 residues. This CDR3 reads CASSVGNYGYTF. Written as DNA, the CDR3 is TGTGCCAGCAGTGTGGGTAACTATGGCTACACCTTC.

This chain connects TRBV11-3 to TRBJ2-7, with D unclear. CDR1 is SGHNT, CDR2 YENEEA, per germline. V was cut by 2 bases and J by 5 bases, with 10 bases left in between. This CDR3 comprises 13 residues. CDR3 sequence (DNA): TGTGCCAGCAGCTTATACAGCCGGGACGAGCAGTACTTC. Its translation: CASSLYSRDEQYF.